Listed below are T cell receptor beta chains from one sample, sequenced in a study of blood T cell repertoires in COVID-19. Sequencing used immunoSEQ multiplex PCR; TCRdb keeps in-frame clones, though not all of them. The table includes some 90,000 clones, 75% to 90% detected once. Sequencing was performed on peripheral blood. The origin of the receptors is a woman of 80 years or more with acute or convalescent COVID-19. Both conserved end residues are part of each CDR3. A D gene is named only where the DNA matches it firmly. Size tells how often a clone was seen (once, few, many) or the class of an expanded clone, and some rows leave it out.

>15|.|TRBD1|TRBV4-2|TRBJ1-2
TGTGCCAGCAGCTCCCGGACAGGGGGCAATTATGGCTACACCTTC
CASSSRTGGNYGYTF
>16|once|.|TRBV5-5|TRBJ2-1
TGTGCCAGCAGCTTGGGGGTAGGGGGCTCCTACAATGAGCAGTTCTTC
CASSLGVGGSYNEQFF
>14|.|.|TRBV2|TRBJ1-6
TGTGCCAGCATTAGTGAACGGAGGGTCTCACCCCTCCACTTT
CASISERRVSPLHF
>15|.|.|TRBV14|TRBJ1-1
TGTGCCAGCAGAGTGGGGGGGGCCGTGAACACTGAAGCTTTCTTT
CASRVGGAVNTEAFF
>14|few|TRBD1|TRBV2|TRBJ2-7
TGTGCCAGCAGTGTGGACAGGAGCTCCTACGAGCAGTACTTC
CASSVDRSSYEQYF
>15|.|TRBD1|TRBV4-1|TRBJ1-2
TGCGCCAGCAGCCAAAATATAGGGGGCGCAATTGGCTACACCTTC
CASSQNIGGAIGYTF
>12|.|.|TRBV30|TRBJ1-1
TGTGCCTTACGGGGGACGAACACTGAAGCTTTCTTT
CALRGTNTEAFF
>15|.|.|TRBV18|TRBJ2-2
TGTGCCAGCTCACCACGGGCAGACCTCACCGGGGAGCTGTTTTTT
CASSPRADLTGELFF
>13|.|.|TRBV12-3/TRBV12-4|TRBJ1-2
TGTGCCAGCAGTTTAGCTAAATCGTATGGCTACACCTTC
CASSLAKSYGYTF
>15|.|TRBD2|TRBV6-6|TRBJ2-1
TGTGCCAGCAGCCTTCAGCAGCGGGGATACAATGAGCAGTTCTTC
CASSLQQRGYNEQFF
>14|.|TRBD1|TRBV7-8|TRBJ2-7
TGTGCCAGCAGCTCGGGGACAGGGGAGGGGGAGCAGTACTTC
CASSSGTGEGEQYF
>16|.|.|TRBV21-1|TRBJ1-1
TGTGCCAGCAGATCTGGTGTGGAGGGTTTGAACACTGAAGCTTTCTTT
CASRSGVEGLNTEAFF
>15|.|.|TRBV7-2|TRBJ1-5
TGTGCCAGCAGCTTCCAGGGGACCAGCAATCAGCCCCAGCATTTT
CASSFQGTSNQPQHF
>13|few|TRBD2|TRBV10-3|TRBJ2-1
TGTGCCATCAGGAGCGGGAATTACAATGAGCAGTTCTTC
CAIRSGNYNEQFF
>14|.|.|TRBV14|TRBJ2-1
TGTGCCAGCAGCCTTAGGACCAGCGGCAATGAGCAGTTCTTC
CASSLRTSGNEQFF
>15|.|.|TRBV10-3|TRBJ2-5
TGTGCCATCACCCCGGGAGGCGGGGGCGGGGAGACCCAGTACTTC
CAITPGGGGGETQYF
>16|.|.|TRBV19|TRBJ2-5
TGTGCCAGTTCGGCGGCCAGGGGAGTCCGTCAAGAGACCCAGTACTTC
CASSAARGVRQETQYF
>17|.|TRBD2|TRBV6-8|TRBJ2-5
TGTGCCAGCAGTCCTCTAGCGGGGGGCCGCGTGTGGGTGCCCCAGTACTTC
CASSPLAGGRVWVPQYF